These 10 T cell receptor beta chains came from one sample sequenced in a study of shared clonotypes between healthy human individuals. Naive CD8 isolation took CD45RO-negative cells positively selected for CCR7 and excluded terminally differentiated effector memory CD45RA+ cells. This table comes from immunoSEQ multiplex PCR, and its TCRdb copy is limited to in-frame clones, with some not included. Counted here are around 2,000,000 clones, under 95% occurring once; the ten biggest clones make up roughly 1.8%. The sample consisted of naive CD8+ T cells from PBMCs. The receptors come from a man aged 18 to 30 in good health. Some clones in this sample may be carry-over from other donors' samples.

The chain couples TRBV27 to TRBJ2-3, with 9 positions matching TRBD1. Germline V gene data show CDR1 as MNHEY and CDR2 as SMNVEV (reference sequence). The length of the CDR3 is 17 residues. With 5 bases clipped from V and 4 bases from J, the junction kept 13 bases outside the gene matches. The CDR3: CASSPLWDREGADTQYF. The CDR3 nucleotides are TGTGCCAGCAGTCCTCTTTGGGACAGGGAAGGGGCAGATACGCAGTATTTT.

The chain carries TRBV28 and TRBJ2-3, with TRBD1 matching 8 bases. Germline CDR1 reads MDHEN; CDR2 reads SYDVKM. Trimming removed 6 bases from V and 0 bases from J; junction bases left unmatched: 5. The CDR3 sequence is 15 residues long. DNA of the CDR3: TGTGCCAGCAGGACAGGGGACCTAAGCACAGATACGCAGTATTTT. Its translation: CASRTGDLSTDTQYF.

The chain has TRBV5-1 and TRBJ2-5, with D possibly being TRBD1 (6 bases). CDR1 and CDR2 (germline): SGHRS, YFSETQ. Trimming took off 0 bases at V and 3 bases at J, with 9 bases between the two ends. The CDR3 is made up of 14 amino acids. In DNA, the CDR3 is TGCGCCAGCAGCTTGGATCCAGGGGAAGAGACCCAGTACTTC. Protein product: CASSLDPGEETQYF.

As for this clone: Other DNA sequences of this sample code for an identical CDR3. The chain uses TRBV5-1 and TRBJ2-1; 10 bases map to TRBD2. The V segment lost 4 bases and the J segment 3 bases; nucleotides outside the gene matches: 4. The V gene's germline CDR1 is SGHRS and CDR2 YFSETQ. The CDR3 is 15 amino acids. CDR3 residues: CASSPRTSGYNEQFF. The CDR3, as DNA: TGCGCCAGCAGCCCCAGGACTAGCGGCTACAATGAGCAGTTCTTC.

V is TRBV4-3 and J is TRBJ2-1, with 7 bases lining up with TRBD2. This CDR3 spans 16 amino acids. V was clipped by 0 bases and J by 1 base; unmatched bases: 3. Germline assignment: CDR1 LGHNA and CDR2 YSLEER. In nucleotides, the CDR3 is TGCGCCAGCAGCCAAGAGCGAGCGGGGTCCTACAATGAGCAGTTCTTC. Its translation: CASSQERAGSYNEQFF.

V gene TRBV27 combines with J gene TRBJ1-4, with TRBD1 as a possible D gene (5 bases). V was clipped by 5 bases and J by 5 bases, with 18 bases between them. This CDR3 is built from 16 residues. Germline values: CDR1 MNHEY, CDR2 SMNVEV (reference sequence). This CDR3 is CASSPHVGGINEKLFF. CDR3 nucleotides: TGTGCCAGCAGTCCCCACGTCGGGGGGATAAATGAAAAACTGTTTTTT.

The chain uses TRBV18 and TRBJ2-5, with 7 bases identical to TRBD1. Germline CDR1 reads KGHSH; CDR2 reads LQKENI. Trimming cost V 3 bases and J 1 base; bases outside gene matches: 8. The CDR3 length is 16 residues. This chain's CDR3 is CASSPMYRGSQETQYF. CDR3 sequence (DNA): TGTGCCAGCTCACCGATGTACAGGGGATCCCAAGAGACCCAGTACTTC. The variable domain in full, completed from reference TRBV18 and TRBJ2-5, reads NAGVMQNPRHLVRRRGQEARLRCSPMKGHSHVYWYRQLPEEGLKFMVYLQKENIIDESGMPKERFSAEFPKEGPSILRIQQVVRGDSAAYFCASSPMYRGSQETQYFGPGTRLLVL.

V and J are TRBV4-2 and TRBJ1-2; D uncertain. The germline gives CDR1 LGHNA, CDR2 YNFKEQ. The CDR3 covers 14 residues. Trimming left V 0 bases short and J 4 bases short, with 9 bases between. CDR3 in DNA: TGTGCCAGCAGCCAAGAAACCTCCCGCTATGGCTACACCTTC. Amino acids: CASSQETSRYGYTF.

The chain combines TRBV7-3 with TRBJ2-1; 7 nucleotides align to TRBD2. The length of the CDR3 is 17 residues. With 0 bases clipped from V and 4 bases from J, the junction kept 9 bases outside the gene matches. CDR1 is SGHTA, CDR2 FQGTGA, per germline. Here the CDR3 reads CASSLTWRLAEYNEQFF. In DNA, the CDR3 is TGTGCCAGCAGCTTAACGTGGCGGCTAGCGGAATACAATGAGCAGTTCTTC.

V is TRBV9 and J is TRBJ2-7; D not resolved. There are 14 residues in the CDR3. Trimming took 0 bases from V and 1 from J, leaving 8 bases between them. Germline V gives CDR1 SGDLS, CDR2 YYNGEE. The CDR3 loop reads CASSVGSHSYEQYF. The CDR3 nucleotides are TGTGCCAGCAGCGTAGGGTCACATTCCTACGAGCAGTACTTC. The variable domain in full, with the rest retrieved from reference TRBV9 and TRBJ2-7, is DSGVTQTPKHLITATGQRVTLRCSPRSGDLSVYWYQQSLDQGLQFLIQYYNGEERAKGNILERFSAQQFPDLHSELNLSSLELGDSALYFCASSVGSHSYEQYFGPGTRLTVT.